Each of the 14 T cell receptor beta chains below was sequenced from the same sample in a study of shared clonotypes between healthy human individuals. Using immunoSEQ multiplex PCR, the repertoire was profiled, and TCRdb retains in-frame clones only, with some absent. The sample yields over a million clones, about 75% seen once. The sequencing input was memory CD4+ T cells sorted from blood. Subset meaning: CD45RA-negative fraction. Receptor source: a young man in good health.

The V and J genes are TRBV19 and TRBJ2-5; D unclear. Trimming left V 5 bases short and J 0 bases short, with 10 bases between. This CDR3 comprises 14 residues. From germline, CDR1 is LNHDA and CDR2 SQIVND (reference sequence). CDR3 residues: CASSPSQYQETQYF. The CDR3 nucleotides read TGTGCCAGTAGTCCGAGCCAGTACCAAGAGACCCAGTACTTC.

The V call is TRBV28, the J call TRBJ2-1, with D maybe TRBD1 (6 bases). V was trimmed by 6 bases and J by 0 bases, leaving 15 bases between them. Per germline, CDR1 MDHEN and CDR2 SYDVKM. The CDR3 is made up of 16 amino acids. CDR3 loop: CASSGSGDSSYNEQFF. The DNA for the CDR3 is TGTGCCAGCAGCGGCTCAGGGGATTCCTCCTACAATGAGCAGTTCTTC.

The rearrangement uses TRBV6-5 and TRBJ2-6; D is unclear. Germline loops: CDR1 MNHEY, CDR2 SVGAGI. V was pared by 6 bases and J by 4 bases, with 7 bases between. The CDR3 contains 13 residues. The CDR3 protein is CASSIQGANVLTF. CDR3 DNA sequence: TGTGCCAGCAGCATCCAGGGGGCCAACGTCCTGACTTTC.

The chain joins TRBV7-2 to TRBJ2-2; 7 nucleotides line up with TRBD1. V lost 6 bases to trimming and J lost 0 bases; unmatched junction nucleotides: 10. CDR1 is SGHTA, CDR2 FQGNSA, per germline. The length of the CDR3 is 17 residues. The DNA for the CDR3 is TGTGCCAGCAGAACCAGACCGGGACAGACGAACACCGGGGAGCTGTTTTTT. This encodes CASRTRPGQTNTGELFF.

The chain uses TRBV5-1 and TRBJ1-6; TRBD1 matches at 7 bases. Trimming removed 7 bases from V and 6 bases from J; junction bases left unmatched: 7. There are 14 residues in the CDR3. Per germline, CDR1 SGHRS and CDR2 YFSETQ. In DNA form, the CDR3 reads TGCGCCAGCGGGTCGGGACAGTTTAATTCACCCCTCCACTTT. It translates to CASGSGQFNSPLHF.

The rearrangement uses TRBV30 and TRBJ2-7; 11 positions match TRBD2. Germline V lookup: CDR1 GTSNPN, CDR2 SVGIG (reference sequence). The CDR3 contains 15 residues. Losses at the gene ends were 3 bases for V and 4 bases for J; bases not matched to a gene: 8. This CDR3 reads CAWSLGVAGGYEQYF. CDR3 DNA: TGTGCCTGGAGCCTCGGAGTAGCGGGAGGGTACGAGCAGTACTTC.

A word on this clone: The sample carries other DNA sequences with the same CDR3. The rearrangement joins TRBV5-1 to TRBJ2-5; 11 bases match TRBD1. Trimming took 0 bases from V and 2 from J; bases not matched to a gene: 0. The CDR3 is 15 residues long. Germline values: CDR1 SGHRS, CDR2 YFSETQ. CDR3 in amino acids: CASSLGDRGQETQYF. CDR3 nucleotides: TGCGCCAGCAGCTTGGGGGACAGGGGGCAAGAGACCCAGTACTTC.

This clone came up many times. The chain couples TRBV11-2 to TRBJ2-7; D not certain. V was shortened by 0 bases and J by 8 bases, with 11 bases between the two germline ends. This CDR3 spans 13 amino acids. Germline loops: CDR1 SGHAT, CDR2 FQNNGV. CDR3 amino acids: CASSLDPGYQQYF. CDR3 DNA: TGTGCCAGCAGCTTAGACCCTGGGTACCAGCAGTACTTC.

The J gene is TRBJ1-2, the V gene TRBV10-3; D unclear. Per germline, CDR1 ENHRY and CDR2 SYGVKD. With 2 bases removed from V and 6 bases from J, the gap between germline ends came to 13 bases. The CDR3 totals 14 residues. The chain's CDR3 is CAISEGVSGDGYTF. The CDR3 DNA sequence: TGTGCCATCAGTGAGGGAGTGAGTGGGGATGGCTACACCTTC.

V usage is TRBV19 and J usage is TRBJ2-3; TRBD2 matches 7 bases. Per germline, CDR1 LNHDA and CDR2 SQIVND (reference sequence). Trimming cost V 9 bases and J 1 base; bases outside gene matches: 4. The CDR3 runs 13 residues. CDR3 protein: CASKTSGTDTQYF. Written as DNA, the CDR3 is TGTGCCAGCAAAACTAGCGGCACAGATACGCAGTATTTT. Full variable domain (missing parts from reference TRBV19 and TRBJ2-3): DGGITQSPKYLFRKEGQNVTLSCEQNLNHDAMYWYRQDPGQGLRLIYYSQIVNDFQKGDIAEGYSVSREKKESFPLTVTSAQKNPTAFYLCASKTSGTDTQYFGPGTRLTVL.

The V and J genes are TRBV19 and TRBJ2-3; 13 positions match TRBD2. The CDR3 has 16 amino acids. Trimming cost V 6 bases and J 5 bases; bases outside gene matches: 8. CDR1 and CDR2 from the germline V gene are LNHDA and SQIVND (reference sequence). The CDR3 spells CASSNKLAGGRDTQYF. In nucleotides, the CDR3 is TGTGCCAGTAGCAACAAACTAGCGGGAGGGCGAGATACGCAGTATTTT.

The chain links TRBV6-1 to TRBJ1-6, with D uncertain. The germline V gene encodes CDR1 MNHNS and CDR2 SASEGT. CDR3 size: 14 residues. V lost 0 bases and J 11 bases, leaving 11 bases between the germline ends. The CDR3 protein is CASSEAEGSTPLHF. CDR3 sequence (DNA): TGTGCCAGCAGTGAAGCGGAGGGCTCAACACCCCTCCACTTT.

As to this clone: This same CDR3 is encoded by further DNA sequences in the sample. The chain has TRBV18 and TRBJ1-5; 8 nucleotides match TRBD1. Germline V lookup: CDR1 KGHSH, CDR2 LQKENI. The ends lost 6 bases at V and 2 bases at J; junction bases unmatched: 3. The CDR3 has 14 amino acids. The CDR3 DNA is TGTGCCAGCTCGTCGACAGGGGGCAATCAGCCCCAGCATTTT. Amino acid sequence: CASSSTGGNQPQHF.

This clone was seen a handful of times. J is TRBJ1-5 and V is TRBV30; D is unresolved. V lost 3 bases and J lost 3, with 9 bases in between. From germline, CDR1 is GTSNPN and CDR2 SVGIG (reference sequence). The CDR3 is made up of 13 amino acids. CDR3 residues: CAWSGGNNQPQHF. CDR3 nucleotide sequence: TGTGCCTGGAGCGGAGGGAACAATCAGCCCCAGCATTTT.